This TCR beta chain was captured in a study of TIL therapy for anti-PD-1-resistant metastatic lung cancer. Study-level findings and limits: TIL clonotype persistence in blood showed no apparent association with response. This highly selected cohort may not generalize to typical lung cancer patients.

Germline lookup yields CDR1 SGHRS and CDR2 YFSETQ. The CDR3 consists of 14 residues. V shed 1 base and J shed 5 bases, with 10 bases lying between them. Time point defined: pre-treatment sample, taken before nivolumab and TIL therapy. Concerning this clone itself: Its antigen remains unidentified. Other DNA sequences in this specimen translate into the identical CDR3.

The immunoSEQ assay was v3. Libraries were sequenced to around 2 million read pairs (survey) or roughly 5-6 million (deep). Only in-frame clones appear in the TCRdb table, and some are missing; sequencing was by immunoSEQ multiplex PCR. The sample yields about 50,000 clones, 70% to 90% seen once. The V and J genes are TRBV5-1 and TRBJ1-5, with no clear D. This TCR was sampled from a person between 25 and 79 years old with non-small cell lung cancer. Material: blood, obtained at baseline. The CDR3 is CASSLWGRDQPQHF. Written as DNA, the CDR3 is TGCGCCAGCAGCTTGTGGGGAAGGGATCAGCCCCAGCATTTT.